The next 3 T cell receptor beta chains were all read from a single sample in a study of shared clonotypes between healthy human individuals. The assay was immunoSEQ multiplex PCR, and TCRdb's table has in-frame clones only and misses some. Seen here are roughly 2,000,000 clones, roughly 95% observed once, and the top ten hold 1.5% to 2%. Naive CD8 isolation took CD45RO-negative cells positively selected for CCR7 and excluded terminally differentiated effector memory CD45RA+ cells. The specimen sequenced was naive CD8+ T cells from PBMCs. All receptors derive from a man between 18 and 35 years old in good health. Some clones in this sample may be carry-over from other donors' samples.

The gene calls are TRBV7-2 and TRBJ1-4; 8 positions agree with TRBD1. This CDR3 comprises 14 residues. The V and J ends lost 3 bases and 8 bases, in that order; junction bases with no gene match: 5. Per the germline V gene, CDR1 is SGHTA and CDR2 is FQGNSA. This CDR3 is CASSFTGQAEKLFF. In DNA, the CDR3 is TGTGCCAGCAGCTTTACGGGACAGGCCGAAAAACTGTTTTTT.

Concerning this clone: In the same sample, other DNA sequences code for this CDR3. V and J are TRBV9 and TRBJ2-1; TRBD1 matches 8 bases. The junction had 5 bases not matched to a gene; V was cut back by 0 bases and J by 9 bases. The CDR3 consists of 14 residues. Germline CDR1 reads SGDLS; CDR2 reads YYNGEE. The CDR3 region has the DNA TGTGCCAGCAGCGTAGGGGGGACAGGTTTTGAGCAGTTCTTC. The encoded protein is CASSVGGTGFEQFF. Looking up the rest from reference TRBV9 and TRBJ2-1 gives the full variable domain: DSGVTQTPKHLITATGQRVTLRCSPRSGDLSVYWYQQSLDQGLQFLIQYYNGEERAKGNILERFSAQQFPDLHSELNLSSLELGDSALYFCASSVGGTGFEQFFGPGTRLTVL.

This chain connects TRBV27 to TRBJ1-2, with 7 bases that match TRBD1. Germline CDR1 reads MNHEY; CDR2 reads SMNVEV (reference sequence). Trimming cost V 4 bases and J 3 bases; bases outside gene matches: 8. CDR3 size: 15 residues. The CDR3 nucleotides are TGTGCCAGCAGTTCGACAGGGTCGAGGGACTATGGCTACACCTTC. It yields the protein CASSSTGSRDYGYTF.